The 21 T cell receptor beta chains below all came from one sample that was sequenced in a study of shared clonotypes between healthy human individuals. TCRdb's copy holds only in-frame clones and misses some; the assay was immunoSEQ multiplex PCR. Counted here are around 940,000 clones, 60% to 85% occurring once; the ten biggest clones make up about 1.5%. Sequenced input: memory CD4+ T cells sorted from blood. As for subset: CD45RA-negative fraction. The receptors were sampled from a man younger than 35 in good health.

In this sample, this clone turned up once. The rearrangement uses TRBV7-2 and TRBJ1-5; D gene unclear. Per germline, CDR1 SGHTA and CDR2 FQGNSA. This CDR3 comprises 15 residues. Trimming cost V 1 base and J 3 bases, with 10 bases left between them. The CDR3 is CASSLDGSANQPQHF. In DNA form, the CDR3 reads TGTGCCAGCAGCTTAGATGGGAGTGCCAATCAGCCCCAGCATTTT. The full variable domain, its missing parts supplied by reference TRBV7-2 and TRBJ1-5, is GAGVSQSPSNKVTEKGKDVELRCDPISGHTALYWYRQSLGQGLEFLIYFQGNSAPDKSGLPSDRFSAERTGGSVSTLTIQRTQQEDSAVYLCASSLDGSANQPQHFGDGTRLSIL.

Note on this clone: The sample carries other DNA sequences with the same CDR3. The chain joins TRBV6-1 to TRBJ2-3; no definite D call. The V end was cut by 4 bases, the J end by 1 base, with 6 bases between. Per germline, CDR1 MNHNS and CDR2 SASEGT. The CDR3 is made up of 13 amino acids. The CDR3 here is CASSGQGTDTQYF. Written as DNA, the CDR3 is TGTGCCAGCAGTGGGCAGGGCACAGATACGCAGTATTTT.

Here the CDR3 DNA reads TGTGCCAGTAGTATAGCCCGTACTTCCCCCTACGAGCAGTACTTC. It specifies CASSIARTSPYEQYF. The rearrangement links TRBV19 to TRBJ2-7; D remains unclear. Germline loops: CDR1 LNHDA, CDR2 SQIVND (reference sequence). The CDR3 contains 15 residues. V dropped 1 base and J dropped 2 bases, with 12 bases sitting between them.

V usage is TRBV18 and J usage is TRBJ2-7; the match to TRBD2 covers 14 bases. After removal of 4 bases from V and 6 bases from J, the junction contained 2 bases not matched to a gene. The CDR3 length is 14 residues. CDR1 KGHSH and CDR2 LQKENI come from the germline V gene. The CDR3 sequence is CASSLGLAGAEQYF. CDR3 nucleotide sequence: TGTGCCAGCTCACTGGGACTAGCGGGAGCCGAGCAGTACTTC.

The chain couples TRBV4-1 to TRBJ1-3; D not certain. CDR3 length equals 12 residues. V was clipped by 4 bases and J by 9 bases, with 10 bases between them. Germline V gene lookup returns CDR1 MGHRA and CDR2 YSYEKL. The CDR3 reads CASSPTHGTIYF. The CDR3 DNA sequence: TGCGCCAGCAGCCCGACTCACGGCACCATATATTTT.

This clone appeared a single time. The genes are TRBV20-1 and TRBJ2-3, with 8 bases aligning to TRBD2. Germline V gene lookup returns CDR1 DFQATT and CDR2 SNEGSKA (reference sequence). V lost 6 bases to trimming and J lost 10 bases; unmatched junction nucleotides: 6. CDR3 length: 11 amino acids. In DNA form, the CDR3 reads TGCAGTGCCGGCCCGGGGGGGTCGCAGTATTTT. Its protein is CSAGPGGSQYF.

The chain carries TRBV5-1 and TRBJ2-7, with 10 nucleotides matching TRBD2. In germline, CDR1 is SGHRS, CDR2 YFSETQ. The J segment lost 3 bases and the V segment lost 4 bases, leaving 7 bases of the junction unmatched. The CDR3 sequence is 15 residues long. CDR3 amino acids: CASSVGTSAFYEQYF. Written as DNA, the CDR3 is TGCGCCAGCAGCGTGGGGACTAGCGCCTTCTACGAGCAGTACTTC.

The chain links TRBV10-3 to TRBJ2-2; no clear D. CDR1 and CDR2 from the germline V gene are ENHRY and SYGVKD. The CDR3 totals 14 residues. V was clipped by 8 bases and J by 1 base, with 11 bases between them. Here the CDR3 DNA reads TGTGCCATCGGCGGACGTCTGAACACCGGGGAGCTGTTTTTT. This encodes CAIGGRLNTGELFF.

The chain links TRBV5-6 to TRBJ2-2, with D uncertain. Trimming shortened V by 0 bases and J by 4 bases, and 10 bases separated the two germline ends. Germline lookup yields CDR1 SGHDT and CDR2 YYEEEE. The CDR3 length is 15 residues. CDR3 in amino acids: CASSLVPDTTGELFF. CDR3 sequence (DNA): TGTGCCAGCAGCTTGGTCCCCGATACCACCGGGGAGCTGTTTTTT. The whole variable domain, filled in from reference TRBV5-6 and TRBJ2-2, reads DAGVTQSPTHLIKTRGQQVTLRCSPKSGHDTVSWYQQALGQGPQFIFQYYEEEERQRGNFPDRFSGHQFPNYSSELNVNALLLGDSALYLCASSLVPDTTGELFFGEGSRLTVL.

There are many counts of this clone. The J gene is TRBJ2-2, the V gene TRBV4-1; D is unclear. Between the trimmed V and J ends, which lost 4 bases and 9 bases, there was a span of 12 bases. The CDR3 covers 13 residues. The germline V gene has CDR1 MGHRA and CDR2 YSYEKL. In nucleotides, the CDR3 is TGCGCCAGCAGCCTACTTTTGGATCGGGAGCTGTTTTTT. As protein: CASSLLLDRELFF.

The CDR3 protein is CASSEVGNTGELFF. The CDR3 DNA is TGTGCCAGCAGTGAAGTGGGAAACACCGGGGAGCTGTTTTTT. This chain uses TRBV25-1 with TRBJ2-2, with unresolved D. Per the germline V gene, CDR1 is MGHDK and CDR2 is SYGVNS. The ends were cut back, 2 bases at V and 2 bases at J, with 6 bases in the middle. The CDR3 has 14 amino acids. Together with reference TRBV25-1 and TRBJ2-2, the CDR3 gives the full variable domain: EADIYQTPRYLVIGTGKKITLECSQTMGHDKMYWYQQDPGMELHLIHYSYGVNSTEKGDLSSESTVSRIRTEHFPLTLESARPSHTSQYLCASSEVGNTGELFFGEGSRLTVL.

V usage is TRBV7-2 and J usage is TRBJ1-6; 10 bases are a match to TRBD1. In germline, CDR1 is SGHTA, CDR2 FQGNSA. The CDR3 is 15 amino acids. V shed 4 bases, J shed 6 bases, and the junction held 3 bases outside the gene matches. DNA for the CDR3: TGTGCCAGCAGCTATGACAGGGGGCTTAATTCACCCCTCCACTTT. Encoded protein: CASSYDRGLNSPLHF.

The chain combines TRBV7-9 with TRBJ2-3; TRBD2 matches at 10 bases. This CDR3 has 13 amino acids. Germline loops: CDR1 SEHNR, CDR2 FQNEAQ (reference sequence). Trimming removed 10 bases from V and 4 bases from J; junction bases left unmatched: 5. Here the CDR3 DNA reads TGTGCCACGGGGGGACTAGCGTCAGATACGCAGTATTTT. Protein sequence: CATGGLASDTQYF.

The rearrangement uses TRBV6-1 and TRBJ1-2; perhaps TRBD1 as D (6 bases). Germline CDR1 MNHNS, CDR2 SASEGT. The CDR3 length is 13 residues. V shed 6 bases and J shed 8 bases, with 16 bases lying between them. CDR3 DNA sequence: TGTGCCAGCAGGAGACCAGGGGTTTCGGGCTACACCTTC. Translation: CASRRPGVSGYTF.

The gene calls are TRBV5-1 and TRBJ2-3; TRBD2 is a possible D gene (6 bases). V was clipped by 0 bases and J by 0 bases, with 11 bases between them. This CDR3 region has 16 residues. In germline, CDR1 is SGHRS, CDR2 YFSETQ. CDR3: CASSLAGSSSTDTQYF. For the CDR3, the DNA is TGCGCCAGCAGCTTGGCCGGGAGTTCTAGCACAGATACGCAGTATTTT.

The J gene is TRBJ2-3, the V gene TRBV5-1, with TRBD2 identical over 10 bases. Trimming cost V 0 bases and J 5 bases; bases outside gene matches: 3. There are 15 residues in the CDR3. Germline V lookup: CDR1 SGHRS, CDR2 YFSETQ. CDR3 coding DNA: TGCGCCAGCAGCTTGGGACGGACTAGCGGAGATACGCAGTATTTT. This codes for CASSLGRTSGDTQYF.

The chain links TRBV28 to TRBJ1-5; D gene unclear. The CDR3 contains 14 residues. CDR1 and CDR2 (germline): MDHEN, SYDVKM. The V and J ends lost 6 bases and 4 bases respectively, with 13 bases between them. DNA for the CDR3: TGTGCCAGCAGCCGCGCATATGGTAATCAGCCCCAGCATTTT. Protein sequence: CASSRAYGNQPQHF.

CDR3 bases: TGTGCCAGCTCACCCCAGGTCCAAGAGACCCAGTACTTC. This encodes CASSPQVQETQYF. This rearrangement joins TRBV18 to TRBJ2-5, with unresolved D. This CDR3 has 13 amino acids. Germline V gene lookup returns CDR1 KGHSH and CDR2 LQKENI. The V gene lost 3 bases and the J gene lost 1 base, with 6 bases spanning the gap.

V and J are TRBV29-1 and TRBJ1-2; D uncertain. Trimming removed 2 bases from V and 5 bases from J, with 18 bases in between. The germline V gene encodes CDR1 SQVTM and CDR2 ANQGSEA. CDR3 length: 15 residues. CDR3 residues: CSVESDATTLYGYTF. CDR3 nucleotides: TGCAGCGTTGAATCGGACGCCACGACGTTATATGGCTACACCTTC.

V gene TRBV7-9 combines with J gene TRBJ2-7; 9 nucleotides align to TRBD1. CDR1 is SEHNR, CDR2 FQNEAQ, per germline (reference sequence). This CDR3 region has 15 residues. The junction had 10 bases not matched to a gene; V was cut back by 7 bases and J by 3 bases. CDR3 in DNA: TGTGCCAGCAACAGAGAGACAGGGGGTAGCTACGAGCAGTACTTC. It yields the protein CASNRETGGSYEQYF.

The genes are TRBV6-1 and TRBJ2-5; D is tentatively TRBD1 or TRBD2 (5 bases each). Trimming took off 4 bases at V and 7 bases at J, with 22 bases between the two ends. This CDR3 is built from 16 residues. The germline V gene has CDR1 MNHNS and CDR2 SASEGT. The CDR3: CASSAGSRTPTRTQYF. The CDR3 DNA reads as TGTGCCAGCAGTGCGGGATCCCGGACACCAACGCGGACCCAGTACTTC.